A single sample gave rise to the 17 T cell receptor beta chains below, sequenced in a study of T cell repertoires in cytomegalovirus infection. TCRdb analysed the reads with MiXCR anew, one entry per CDR3 protein. Of some 680,000 distinct CDR3 sequences listed, roughly 35% are singletons. Sequenced sample: PBMCs. The receptors were gathered from a human donor in good health (CMV status not recorded). Some clones in this sample may be carry-over from other donors' samples.

The chain joins TRBV14 to TRBJ2-1, with a weak D call TRBD2 (5 bases). The CDR3 is 12 amino acids. The V gene's germline CDR1 is SGHDN and CDR2 FVKESK. Deletions cut 5 bases from V and 15 bases from J, with 17 bases between. The CDR3 region is CASSEGASRRFF. The CDR3 bases are TGTGCCAGCAGCGAGGGTGCTAGCAGGCGGTTCTTC.

V and J are TRBV7-8 and TRBJ1-6; no reliable D call. This CDR3 has 13 amino acids. In germline, CDR1 is SGHVS, CDR2 FQNEAQ. With 5 bases removed from V and 8 bases from J, the gap between germline ends came to 10 bases. Here the CDR3 reads CASSLNRYSPLHF. Written as DNA, the CDR3 is TGTGCCAGCAGCCTCAATAGGTATTCACCCCTCCACTTT.

This clonotype was seen a handful of times. The CDR3 DNA follows: TGTGCCAGCAGTTTAACCCCCCAATCTGCAGCGGTTTTTGAAAAACTGTTTTTT. This gives the protein CASSLTPQSAAVFEKLFF. This chain connects TRBV27 to TRBJ1-4; no firm D call. The CDR3 is made up of 18 amino acids. In germline, CDR1 is MNHEY, CDR2 SMNVEV (reference sequence). Trimming took 2 bases from V and 7 from J, leaving 23 bases between them.

V and J are TRBV20-1 and TRBJ1-3; D not resolved. Trimming removed 5 bases at V and 4 bases at J, with 12 bases between. The CDR3 runs to 13 residues. Germline-derived CDR1 and CDR2 are DFQATT and SNEGSKA (reference sequence). The CDR3 DNA reads as TGCAGTGCTCCGGACGCTCGCGGAAACACCATATATTTT. It is translated as CSAPDARGNTIYF.

This clonotype was picked up one time. This rearrangement joins TRBV19 to TRBJ1-2, with D unresolved. Trimming stripped 7 bases from V and 8 bases from J, with 14 bases between. This CDR3 has 12 amino acids. CDR1 is LNHDA and CDR2 is SQIVND in the germline V gene (reference sequence). CDR3 residues: CASNPDSGGYTF. CDR3 DNA: TGTGCCAGTAACCCGGACTCGGGGGGCTACACCTTC.

There are a few counts of this clonotype. The CDR3 is CASTSGTGTQPQHF. CDR3 nucleotides: TGTGCCAGTACCTCCGGGACAGGGACTCAGCCCCAGCATTTT. The V call is TRBV19, the J call TRBJ1-5, with TRBD1 matching 9 bases. V was clipped by 7 bases and J by 6 bases; unmatched bases: 7. CDR3 length equals 14 residues. Germline V gene sequence: CDR1 LNHDA, CDR2 SQIVND (reference sequence).

This clonotype has a handful of counts. This chain links TRBV7-2 with TRBJ2-1, with a tentative D call TRBD2 (6 bases). Germline-derived CDR1 and CDR2 are SGHTA and FQGNSA. The CDR3 has 18 residues. Trimming stripped 7 bases from V and 0 bases from J, with 22 bases between. The CDR3 spells CASTPLLLAVPSYNEQFF. The CDR3 bases are TGTGCCAGCACCCCGCTACTACTAGCTGTCCCCTCCTACAATGAGCAGTTCTTC.

The sample holds a few counts of this clonotype. The CDR3 DNA is TGTGCCAGCAGTCCCCGAAGTGACAGATTCTACGAGCAGTACTTC. Translation: CASSPRSDRFYEQYF. J is TRBJ2-7 and V is TRBV6-6; a weak D match, TRBD1 (5 bases). The CDR3 totals 15 residues. Trimming took 5 bases from V and 3 from J, leaving 17 bases between them. Germline V lookup: CDR1 MNHNY, CDR2 SVGAGI (reference sequence).

This clonotype was seen a few times. The chain has TRBV10-3 and TRBJ2-5; D is unclear. There are 16 residues in the CDR3. Trimming removed 3 bases from V and 4 bases from J, with 18 bases in between. Germline CDR1 reads ENHRY; CDR2 reads SYGVKD. This CDR3 reads CAISDPGRYSGETQYF. The DNA for the CDR3 is TGTGCCATCAGTGACCCCGGCCGCTACTCAGGAGAGACCCAGTACTTC.

This clonotype was detected ten times or more. This chain joins TRBV7-2 and TRBJ1-6; TRBD1 might be the D (5 bases). Looked up from germline, CDR1 is SGHTA and CDR2 is FQGNSA. The V gene lost 7 bases and the J gene lost 7 bases, with 17 bases spanning the gap. The CDR3 is 15 residues long. CDR3 region: CASIKGWGGNSPLHF. The CDR3 DNA sequence: TGTGCCAGCATCAAGGGGTGGGGGGGGAATTCACCCCTCCACTTT.

V is TRBV28 and J is TRBJ2-4; D may be TRBD1 (5 bases). Trimming removed 4 bases from V and 12 bases from J, with 16 bases in between. CDR3 length: 13 amino acids. CDR1 is MDHEN, CDR2 SYDVKM, per germline. In DNA, the CDR3 is TGTGCCAGCAGTTATCCAAGGGGCCCCCATCAGTACTTC. The encoded protein is CASSYPRGPHQYF.

This chain uses TRBV12-3 or TRBV12-4 with TRBJ2-3; no reliable D call. This CDR3 spans 13 amino acids. Trimming left V 6 bases short and J 4 bases short, with 11 bases between. The CDR3 here is CASSPGRADTQYF. CDR3 DNA sequence: TGTGCCAGCAGCCCTGGACGGGCAGATACGCAGTATTTT.

The gene calls are TRBV19 and TRBJ1-1; D perhaps matches TRBD1 (5 bases). The germline V and J ends were trimmed by 8 bases and 5 bases, with 15 bases remaining between them. This CDR3 is 13 amino acids long. Per the germline V gene, CDR1 is LNHDA and CDR2 is SQIVND (reference sequence). The CDR3 sequence is CASGWRGETEAFF. CDR3 nucleotide sequence: TGTGCCAGTGGGTGGAGGGGTGAGACTGAAGCTTTCTTT.

This clonotype was recorded a few times. The chain couples TRBV7-8 to TRBJ1-5; a possible D gene is TRBD1 (6 bases). In germline, CDR1 is SGHVS, CDR2 FQNEAQ. V was clipped by 3 bases and J by 5 bases, with 14 bases between them. The CDR3 length is 15 residues. CDR3 nucleotides: TGTGCCAGCAGCTTCGGAACAGGGCTACATCAGCCCCAGCATTTT. It translates to CASSFGTGLHQPQHF.

J is TRBJ2-3 and V is TRBV10-3; 11 nucleotides line up with TRBD2. Germline V gives CDR1 ENHRY, CDR2 SYGVKD. This CDR3 comprises 18 residues. The J segment lost 5 bases and the V segment lost 2 bases, leaving 12 bases of the junction unmatched. CDR3 nucleotides: TGTGCCATCAGTGAGAAAGGAGTAGCGGGAGGGCCTAGAGATACGCAGTATTTT. It encodes CAISEKGVAGGPRDTQYF.

This clonotype was counted only a few times. CDR3 amino acids: CASSPQGPIPQDTQYF. In DNA, the CDR3 is TGTGCCAGCTCACCACAGGGGCCCATCCCACAAGATACGCAGTATTTT. This rearrangement joins TRBV18 to TRBJ2-3, with D possibly being TRBD1 (5 bases). Trimming pared 1 base from V and 5 bases from J, leaving 16 bases between. The CDR3 contains 16 residues. The germline V gene has CDR1 KGHSH and CDR2 LQKENI. The whole variable domain, remainder taken from reference TRBV18 and TRBJ2-3, is NAGVMQNPRHLVRRRGQEARLRCSPMKGHSHVYWYRQLPEEGLKFMVYLQKENIIDESGMPKERFSAEFPKEGPSILRIQQVVRGDSAAYFCASSPQGPIPQDTQYFGPGTRLTVL.

With regard to this clonotype: One junction end does not reproduce the germline sequence, and a read error may be involved. The chain links TRBV28 to TRBJ2-3, with 7 bases matching TRBD1. In germline, CDR1 is MDHEN, CDR2 SYDVKM. The CDR3 loop spans 16 amino acids. CDR3 residues: CASSFDRDGDSDTQYF. The CDR3 DNA reads TGTGCCAGCAGTTTTGACAGGGACGGTGATTCAGATACTCAGTATTTT.